The clone carrying this T cell receptor beta chain showed up just a few times. Its specificity is unknown. V dropped 5 bases and J dropped 5 bases, with 19 bases sitting between them. CDR3 size: 16 residues. In germline, CDR1 is SEHNR, CDR2 FQNEAQ (reference sequence). This record belongs to a study of early T cells in non-severe SARS-CoV-2 infection. Study overall: Bulk RNA taken from unsorted whole blood was sequenced, leaving chains unpaired. The study's findings and limits: Database matching using VDJdb favored anti-spike CD8 responses, with private and CD4 specificities left missing.

cDNA molecules, individually, were tagged with unique molecular identifiers. A single record per CDR3 protein comes from TCRdb applying MiXCR to the 5' RACE reads. The repertoire consists of some 25,000 distinct CDR3 sequences, with around 5.4% occurring once and the leading ten covering approximately 0.88%. Material: whole blood. This chain connects TRBV7-9 to TRBJ2-1; D unclear. This receptor was identified in an adult who was a healthcare worker with PCR-confirmed SARS-CoV-2 infection or an uninfected control (not recorded which). CDR3 sequence (DNA): TGTGCCAGCAGCCCAGCCATTTGGGTCCGGGACAATGAGCAGTTCTTC. This codes for CASSPAIWVRDNEQFF.